This T cell receptor (beta chain) was retrieved from a study of T cells after yellow fever vaccination (dated 2019 in TCRdb). In terms of the full investigation: The SMART-Seq v4 Ultra Low Input RNA kit was used to prepare libraries from fractions with low cell numbers. To follow T-cell clones before and after both primary and booster YFV17D yellow fever vaccination, bulk TCR alpha and beta repertoires underwent longitudinal sequencing. Two healthy male donors, one aged 18 to 30 and one aged 30 to 40 years, were included in the cohort. Blood was drawn at multiple timepoints before and after primary and secondary immunization, with bulk PBMC replicates and cell subsets isolated.

Points on this clonotype: Its antigen target is currently unknown. Per-base qualities were not stored, and no clone one base away is much larger.

What the research found in general, with its limitations: Most clones expanded after primary vaccination (96% of CD4 and 70% to 90% of CD8) were re-detected after the booster, suggesting that broad memory maintenance occurred. A small fraction of clonotypes appeared in both the CD4 and CD8 compartments, likely as a result of convergent recombination. FACS-sorted repertoires could contain abundant contaminating clonotypes from the bulk population, so computational filtering was required. Because only a couple of donors were included in the study, the extent to which the findings can be generalized is limited. Compared with the primary T-cell response, the secondary T-cell response was faster but weaker, reaching its peak on day 5 rather than on day 15.

TCR cDNA was synthesized by 5'RACE template switching, through which a universal primer site and unique molecular identifiers were introduced. cDNA synthesis was primed from both the TCR alpha and TCR beta constant segments. Library amplification used two PCR steps, and the second PCR step added sample barcodes and sequencing adapters. Libraries were sequenced on Illumina HiSeq 2500 (2x100 bp) or NovaSeq (2x150 bp). The study's own analysis went as follows. MIGEC was used to demultiplex reads and collapse the reads into UMI consensus sequences, and MiXCR was used for V(D)J alignment. Using edgeR on replicate PBMC samples, clonotypes were called vaccine-responding if FDR was below 0.01 and the log2 fold change was above 5 up to day 15. Bulk clonotypes were assigned CD4 or CD8 identity according to which sequenced CD4 or CD8 repertoire held them at higher abundance. Using fastp trimming at Q25 and MiXCR clonotype assembly, TCRdb reanalyzed the public sequencing data and kept in-frame beta chains. Merged by CDR3 protein, the rows form single entries marked with the most common genes and DNA. The V and J calls here are based on TCRdb, not the publication. Recorded for this sample are 500,000 to 650,000 distinct CDR3 sequences; roughly 12% of them occurred a single time. The leading ten clones occupy approximately 15% of the sample.

The sample's treatment or condition, from its label and the paper: live attenuated yellow fever vaccine strain. At each blood-draw timepoint, two biological replicates of bulk PBMCs were obtained. A standard Ficoll-Paque protocol was used to isolate PBMCs from peripheral blood. RNA was extracted with TriZol from bulk PBMCs, CD4 and CD8 fractions, and dextramer-positive and dextramer-negative fractions. From the cysteine up to the phenylalanine, the CDR3 has a length of 14 residues. Left in the record is the CDR3 DNA by itself, 42 bases read in frame from the first base. V is reduced by 0 bases and J by 2 bases, leaving a spacing of 8 bases between them. Based on the germline V gene, the CDR1 and CDR2 sequences are SGHAT and FQNNGV.

This sequence uses TRBV11-2 and TRBJ2-7, with the D gene call left open. Sequencing was performed on PBMCs, taken on the day of the yellow fever booster vaccination. This receptor was identified in a man aged 25-40 years who received the YFV17D yellow fever vaccine. The CDR3: CASSLDRLTYEQYF. The DNA sequence reads TGTGCCAGCAGCTTAGACCGATTGACCTACGAGCAGTACTTC. Joined to the reference TRBV11-2 and TRBJ2-7 proteins, this CDR3 gives the full variable domain: EAGVAQSPRYKIIEKRQSVAFWCNPISGHATLYWYQQILGQGPKLLIQFQNNGVVDDSQLPKDRFSAERLKGVDSTLKIQPAKLEDSAVYLCASSLDRLTYEQYFGPGTRLTVT.